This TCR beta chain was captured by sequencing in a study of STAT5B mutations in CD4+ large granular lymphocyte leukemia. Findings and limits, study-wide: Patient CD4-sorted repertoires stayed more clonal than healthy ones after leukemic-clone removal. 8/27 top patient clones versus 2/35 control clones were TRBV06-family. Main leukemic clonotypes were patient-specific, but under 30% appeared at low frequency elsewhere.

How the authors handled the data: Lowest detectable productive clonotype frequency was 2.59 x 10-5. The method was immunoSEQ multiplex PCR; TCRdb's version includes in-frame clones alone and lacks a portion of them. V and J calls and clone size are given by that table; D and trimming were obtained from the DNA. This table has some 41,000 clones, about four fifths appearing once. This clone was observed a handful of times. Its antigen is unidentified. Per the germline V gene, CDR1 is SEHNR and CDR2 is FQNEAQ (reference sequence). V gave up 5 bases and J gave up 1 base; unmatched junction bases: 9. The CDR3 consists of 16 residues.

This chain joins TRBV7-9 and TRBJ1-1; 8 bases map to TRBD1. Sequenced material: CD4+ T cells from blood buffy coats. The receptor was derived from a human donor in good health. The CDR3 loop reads CASSPTLDRGNTEAFF. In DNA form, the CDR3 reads TGTGCCAGCAGCCCGACCCTTGACAGGGGGAACACTGAAGCTTTCTTT.